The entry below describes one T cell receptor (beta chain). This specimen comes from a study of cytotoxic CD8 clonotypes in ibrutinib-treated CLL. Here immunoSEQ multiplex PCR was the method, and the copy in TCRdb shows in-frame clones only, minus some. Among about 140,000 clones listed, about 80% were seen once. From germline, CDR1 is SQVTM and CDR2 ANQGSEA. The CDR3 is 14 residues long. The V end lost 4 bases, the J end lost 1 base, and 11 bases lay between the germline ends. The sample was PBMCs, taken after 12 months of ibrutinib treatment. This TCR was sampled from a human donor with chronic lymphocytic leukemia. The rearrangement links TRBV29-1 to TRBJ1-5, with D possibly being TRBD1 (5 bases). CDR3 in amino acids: CSVARDGSNQPQHF. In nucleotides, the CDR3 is TGCAGCGTTGCCAGGGACGGAAGCAATCAGCCCCAGCATTTT.